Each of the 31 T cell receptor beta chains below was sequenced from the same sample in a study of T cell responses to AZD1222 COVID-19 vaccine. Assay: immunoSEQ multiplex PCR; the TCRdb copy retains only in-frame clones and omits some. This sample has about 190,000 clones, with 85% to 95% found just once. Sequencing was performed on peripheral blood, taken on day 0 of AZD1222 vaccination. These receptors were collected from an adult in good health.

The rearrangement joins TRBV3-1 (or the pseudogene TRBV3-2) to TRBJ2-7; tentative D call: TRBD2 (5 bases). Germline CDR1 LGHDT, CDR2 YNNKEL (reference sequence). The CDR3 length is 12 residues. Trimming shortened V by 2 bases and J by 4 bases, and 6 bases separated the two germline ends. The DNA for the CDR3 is TGTGCCAGCAGCCAACGGGGTTACGAGCAGTACTTC. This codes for CASSQRGYEQYF.

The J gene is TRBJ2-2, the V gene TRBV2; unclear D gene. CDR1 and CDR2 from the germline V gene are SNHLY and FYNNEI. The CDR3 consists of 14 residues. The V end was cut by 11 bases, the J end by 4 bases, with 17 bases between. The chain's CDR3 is CASQVWKTTGELFF. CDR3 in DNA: TGTGCCTCCCAAGTTTGGAAGACCACCGGGGAGCTGTTTTTT.

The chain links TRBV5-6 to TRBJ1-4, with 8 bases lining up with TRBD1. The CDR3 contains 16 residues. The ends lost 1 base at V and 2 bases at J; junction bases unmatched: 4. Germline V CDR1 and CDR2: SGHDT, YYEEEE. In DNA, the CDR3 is TGTGCCAGCAGCTTGTATCAGGGGGCGACTAATGAAAAACTGTTTTTT. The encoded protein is CASSLYQGATNEKLFF.

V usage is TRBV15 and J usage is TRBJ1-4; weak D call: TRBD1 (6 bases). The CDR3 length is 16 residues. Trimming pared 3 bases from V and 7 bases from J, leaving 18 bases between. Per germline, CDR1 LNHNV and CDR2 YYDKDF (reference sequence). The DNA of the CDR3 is TGTGCCACCAGCAGGGTCGGGGGCAGTGCTGGTGAAAAACTGTTTTTT. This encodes CATSRVGGSAGEKLFF. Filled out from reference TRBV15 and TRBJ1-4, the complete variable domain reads DAMVIQNPRYQVTQFGKPVTLSCSQTLNHNVMYWYQQKSSQAPKLLFHYYDKDFNNEADTPDNFQSRRPNTSFCFLDIRSPGLGDTAMYLCATSRVGGSAGEKLFFGSGTQLSVL.

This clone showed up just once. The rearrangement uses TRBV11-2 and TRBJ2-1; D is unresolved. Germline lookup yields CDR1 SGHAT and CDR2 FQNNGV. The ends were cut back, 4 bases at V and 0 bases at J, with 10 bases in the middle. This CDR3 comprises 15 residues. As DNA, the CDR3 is TGTGCCAGCAGCTGGATTAAAGGCTCCTACAATGAGCAGTTCTTC. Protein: CASSWIKGSYNEQFF.

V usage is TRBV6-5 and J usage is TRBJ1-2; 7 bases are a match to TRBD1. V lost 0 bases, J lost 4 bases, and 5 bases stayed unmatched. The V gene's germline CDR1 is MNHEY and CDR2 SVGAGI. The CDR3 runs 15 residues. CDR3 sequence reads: CASSYSPGQFYGYTF. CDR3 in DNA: TGTGCCAGCAGTTACTCGCCGGGACAGTTCTATGGCTACACCTTC.

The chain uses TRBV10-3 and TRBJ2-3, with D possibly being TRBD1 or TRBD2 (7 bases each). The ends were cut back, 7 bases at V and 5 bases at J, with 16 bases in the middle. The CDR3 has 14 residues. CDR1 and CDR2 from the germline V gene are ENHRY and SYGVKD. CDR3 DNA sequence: TGTGCCATCAAAGAGGGAGGGGGCGGAGATACGCAGTATTTT. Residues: CAIKEGGGGDTQYF.

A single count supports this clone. CDR3 in DNA: TGTGCCAGCAGCCAAGCAGGGGGCGATAATTCACCCCTCCACTTT. Translating it yields CASSQAGGDNSPLHF. The chain joins TRBV3-1 (or the pseudogene TRBV3-2) to TRBJ1-6, with 8 bases fitting TRBD1. With 1 base clipped from V and 5 bases from J, the junction kept 1 base outside the gene matches. The CDR3 is 15 amino acids. CDR1 and CDR2 (germline): LGHDT, YNNKEL (reference sequence).

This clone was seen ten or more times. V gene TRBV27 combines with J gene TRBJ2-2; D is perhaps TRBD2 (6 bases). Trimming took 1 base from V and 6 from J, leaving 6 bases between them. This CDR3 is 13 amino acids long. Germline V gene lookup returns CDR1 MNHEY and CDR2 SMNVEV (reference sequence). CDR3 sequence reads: CASSLWGAGELFF. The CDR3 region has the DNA TGTGCCAGCAGTTTATGGGGGGCCGGGGAGCTGTTTTTT.

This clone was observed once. The CDR3 DNA sequence: TGTGCCAGCAGTTTGTCAAACTCAGGGAATCAGCCCCAGCATTTT. Its translation is CASSLSNSGNQPQHF. The chain has TRBV27 and TRBJ1-5; TRBD1 might be the D (5 bases). V lost 3 bases to trimming and J lost 4 bases, with 13 bases between them. The CDR3 consists of 15 residues. CDR1 MNHEY and CDR2 SMNVEV come from the germline V gene (reference sequence).

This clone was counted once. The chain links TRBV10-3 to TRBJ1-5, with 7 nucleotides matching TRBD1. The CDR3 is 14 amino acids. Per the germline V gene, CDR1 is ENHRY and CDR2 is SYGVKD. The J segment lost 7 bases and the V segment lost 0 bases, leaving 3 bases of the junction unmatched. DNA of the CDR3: TGTGCCATCAGTGAGTCCCTGGGACAGCAGCCCCAGCATTTT. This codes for CAISESLGQQPQHF.

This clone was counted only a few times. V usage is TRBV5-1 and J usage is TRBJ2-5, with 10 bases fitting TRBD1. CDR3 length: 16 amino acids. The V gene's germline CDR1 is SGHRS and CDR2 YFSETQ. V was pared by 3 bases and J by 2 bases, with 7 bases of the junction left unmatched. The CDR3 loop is CASSSVDRGWQETQYF. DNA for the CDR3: TGCGCCAGCAGCTCAGTGGACAGGGGGTGGCAAGAGACCCAGTACTTC.

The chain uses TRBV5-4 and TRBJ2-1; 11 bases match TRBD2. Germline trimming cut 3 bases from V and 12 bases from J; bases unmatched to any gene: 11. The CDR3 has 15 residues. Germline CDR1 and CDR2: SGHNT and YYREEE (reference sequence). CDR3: CASSSFGTSGRGQFF. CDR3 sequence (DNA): TGTGCCAGCAGCTCGTTCGGGACTAGCGGCCGCGGGCAGTTCTTC.

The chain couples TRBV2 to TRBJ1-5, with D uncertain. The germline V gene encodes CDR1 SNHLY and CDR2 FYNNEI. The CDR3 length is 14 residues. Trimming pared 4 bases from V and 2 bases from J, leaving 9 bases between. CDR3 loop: CASSADGGNQPQHF. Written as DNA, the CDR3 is TGTGCCAGCAGTGCTGATGGTGGCAATCAGCCCCAGCATTTT.

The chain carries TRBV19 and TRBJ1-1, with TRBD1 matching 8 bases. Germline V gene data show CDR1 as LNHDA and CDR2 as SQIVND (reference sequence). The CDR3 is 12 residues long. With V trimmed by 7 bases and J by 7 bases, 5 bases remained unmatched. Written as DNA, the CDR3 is TGTGCCAGTACCCTTGGGACAGGTGAAGCTTTCTTT. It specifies CASTLGTGEAFF.

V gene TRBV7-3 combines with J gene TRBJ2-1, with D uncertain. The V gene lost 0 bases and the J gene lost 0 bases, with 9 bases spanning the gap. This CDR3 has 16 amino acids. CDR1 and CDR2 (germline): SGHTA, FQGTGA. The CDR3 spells CASSLTLASSYNEQFF. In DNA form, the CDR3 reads TGTGCCAGCAGCTTAACACTGGCAAGCTCCTACAATGAGCAGTTCTTC.

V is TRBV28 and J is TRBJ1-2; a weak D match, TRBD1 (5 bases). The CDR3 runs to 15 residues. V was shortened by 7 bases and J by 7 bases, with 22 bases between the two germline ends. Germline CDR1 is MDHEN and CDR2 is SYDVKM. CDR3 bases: TGTGCCAGCAAGTTGGGGACGGGGGATGTGGGTGGCTACACCTTC. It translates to CASKLGTGDVGGYTF.

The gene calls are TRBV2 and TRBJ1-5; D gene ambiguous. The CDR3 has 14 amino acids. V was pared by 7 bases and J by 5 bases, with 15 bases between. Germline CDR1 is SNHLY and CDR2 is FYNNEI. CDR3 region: CASKSQDSYQPQHF. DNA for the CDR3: TGTGCCAGCAAGTCCCAGGACTCGTATCAGCCCCAGCATTTT.

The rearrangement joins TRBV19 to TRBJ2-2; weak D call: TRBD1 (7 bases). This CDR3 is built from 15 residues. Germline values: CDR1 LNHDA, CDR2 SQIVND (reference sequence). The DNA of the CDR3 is TGTGCAGTGGGGTCCAGGGGGGCGCGGATCGGGGAGCTGTTTTTT. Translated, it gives CAVGSRGARIGELFF.

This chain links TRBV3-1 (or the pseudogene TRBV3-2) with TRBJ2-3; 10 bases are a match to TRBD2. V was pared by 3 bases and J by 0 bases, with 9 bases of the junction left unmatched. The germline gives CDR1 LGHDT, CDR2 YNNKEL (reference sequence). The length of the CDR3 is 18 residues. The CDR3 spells CASSQDRLAGGSTDTQYF. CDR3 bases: TGTGCCAGCAGCCAGGACAGATTAGCGGGGGGTAGCACAGATACGCAGTATTTT.

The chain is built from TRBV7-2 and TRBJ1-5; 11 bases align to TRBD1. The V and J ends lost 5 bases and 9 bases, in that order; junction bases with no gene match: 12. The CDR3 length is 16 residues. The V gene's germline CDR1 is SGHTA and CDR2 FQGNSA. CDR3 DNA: TGTGCCAGCAGCAACCAAGGGACAGGGGGTTTTAGGCCCCAGCATTTT. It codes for CASSNQGTGGFRPQHF.

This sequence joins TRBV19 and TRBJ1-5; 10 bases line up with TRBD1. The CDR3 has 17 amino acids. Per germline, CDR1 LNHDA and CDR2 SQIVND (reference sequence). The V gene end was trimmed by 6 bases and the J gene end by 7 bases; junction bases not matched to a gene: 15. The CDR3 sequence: CASSPTFGQGDAQPQHF. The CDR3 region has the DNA TGTGCCAGTAGCCCCACCTTCGGACAGGGGGACGCCCAGCCCCAGCATTTT.

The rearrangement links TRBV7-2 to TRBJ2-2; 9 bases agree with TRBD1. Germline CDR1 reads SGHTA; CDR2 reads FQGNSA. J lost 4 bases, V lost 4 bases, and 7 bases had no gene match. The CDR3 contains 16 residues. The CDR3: CASSSPGQGSTGELFF. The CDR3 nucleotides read TGTGCCAGCAGCTCGCCGGGACAGGGTTCCACCGGGGAGCTGTTTTTT.

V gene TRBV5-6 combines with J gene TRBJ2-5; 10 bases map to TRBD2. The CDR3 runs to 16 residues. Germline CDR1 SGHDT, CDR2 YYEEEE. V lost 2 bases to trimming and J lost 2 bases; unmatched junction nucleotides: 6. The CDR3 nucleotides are TGTGCCAGCAGCTTTCGGGCTAGCGGGGGACAAGAGACCCAGTACTTC. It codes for CASSFRASGGQETQYF.

CDR3 bases: TGTGCCAGCAGCTTTGGACAGGGTAATGAAAAACTGTTTTTT. Protein product: CASSFGQGNEKLFF. V and J are TRBV7-9 and TRBJ1-4; TRBD1 matches 8 bases. V trimming: 3 bases; J trimming: 4 bases; junction bases outside the gene matches: 1. The CDR3 extends over 14 amino acids. Per the germline V gene, CDR1 is SEHNR and CDR2 is FQNEAQ (reference sequence).

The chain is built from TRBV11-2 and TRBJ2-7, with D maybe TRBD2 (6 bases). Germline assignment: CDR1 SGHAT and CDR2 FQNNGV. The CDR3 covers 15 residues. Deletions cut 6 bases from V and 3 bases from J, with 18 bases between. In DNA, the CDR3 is TGTGCCAGCAGACTAGCTTTTCTGTCACGCTACGAGCAGTACTTC. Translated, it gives CASRLAFLSRYEQYF. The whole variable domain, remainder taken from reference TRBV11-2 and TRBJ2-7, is EAGVAQSPRYKIIEKRQSVAFWCNPISGHATLYWYQQILGQGPKLLIQFQNNGVVDDSQLPKDRFSAERLKGVDSTLKIQPAKLEDSAVYLCASRLAFLSRYEQYFGPGTRLTVT.

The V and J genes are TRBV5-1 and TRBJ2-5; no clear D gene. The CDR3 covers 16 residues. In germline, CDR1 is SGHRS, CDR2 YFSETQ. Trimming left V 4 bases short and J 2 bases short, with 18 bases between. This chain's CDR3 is CASSLRGRREQETQYF. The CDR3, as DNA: TGCGCCAGCAGCCTCCGAGGAAGAAGGGAACAAGAGACCCAGTACTTC.

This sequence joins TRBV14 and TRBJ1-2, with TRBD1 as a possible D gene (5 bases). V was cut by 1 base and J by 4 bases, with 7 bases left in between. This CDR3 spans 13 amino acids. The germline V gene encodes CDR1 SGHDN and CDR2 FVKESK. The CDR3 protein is CASSQAGGYGYTF. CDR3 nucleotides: TGTGCCAGCAGCCAAGCGGGGGGCTATGGCTACACCTTC. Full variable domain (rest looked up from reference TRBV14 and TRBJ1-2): EAGVTQFPSHSVIEKGQTVTLRCDPISGHDNLYWYRRVMGKEIKFLLHFVKESKQDESGMPNNRFLAERTGGTYSTLKVQPAELEDSGVYFCASSQAGGYGYTFGSGTRLTVV.

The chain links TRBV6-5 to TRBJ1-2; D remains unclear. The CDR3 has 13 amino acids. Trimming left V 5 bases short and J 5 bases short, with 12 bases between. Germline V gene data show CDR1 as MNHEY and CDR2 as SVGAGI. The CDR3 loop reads CASSNGRNYGYTF. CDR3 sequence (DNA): TGTGCCAGCAGTAACGGAAGGAATTATGGCTACACCTTC.

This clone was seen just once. In DNA, the CDR3 is TGTGCCAGCAACCCCGGCCCAGTCAATCAGCCCCAGCATTTT. It specifies CASNPGPVNQPQHF. This sequence joins TRBV19 and TRBJ1-5, with D uncertain. CDR3 length: 14 amino acids. V gave up 9 bases and J gave up 3 bases, with 15 bases separating them. In germline, CDR1 is LNHDA, CDR2 SQIVND (reference sequence).

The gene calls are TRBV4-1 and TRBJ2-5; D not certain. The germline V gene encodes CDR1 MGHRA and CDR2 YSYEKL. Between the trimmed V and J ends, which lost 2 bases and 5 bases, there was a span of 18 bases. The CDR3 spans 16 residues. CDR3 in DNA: TGCGCCAGCAGCCAAACGGCATCTTCCCTGGGGGAGACCCAGTACTTC. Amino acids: CASSQTASSLGETQYF.